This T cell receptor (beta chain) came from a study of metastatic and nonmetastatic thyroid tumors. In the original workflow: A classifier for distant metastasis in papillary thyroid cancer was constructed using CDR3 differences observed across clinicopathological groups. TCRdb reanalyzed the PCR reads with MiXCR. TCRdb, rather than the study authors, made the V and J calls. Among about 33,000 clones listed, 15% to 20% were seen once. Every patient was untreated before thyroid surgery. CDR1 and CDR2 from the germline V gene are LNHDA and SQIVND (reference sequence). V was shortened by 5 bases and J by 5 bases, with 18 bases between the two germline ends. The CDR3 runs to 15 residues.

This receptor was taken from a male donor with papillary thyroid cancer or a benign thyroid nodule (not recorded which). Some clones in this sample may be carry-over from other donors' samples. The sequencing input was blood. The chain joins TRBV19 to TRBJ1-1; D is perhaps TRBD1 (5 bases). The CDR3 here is CASSSRGGIETEAFF. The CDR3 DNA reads TGTGCCAGTAGTTCCCGGGGGGGAATAGAGACTGAAGCTTTCTTT.